This is a list of T cell receptor beta chains from one sample in a study of response to subunit inactivated influenza vaccine. One entry per CDR3 protein, called by TCRdb with MiXCR from the RT-PCR reads. The sample shows around 170,000 distinct CDR3 sequences, around 11% of them seen only once. Sequences were derived from CD8+ T cells sorted from PBMCs, sampled about 23 months after vaccination. The receptor source for this set is a man between 50 and 70 years old who received an inactivated influenza vaccine. Both conserved end residues are part of each CDR3. D genes are given only for firm matches. Expanded clones get a size class; other rows say once, few or many, or leave the size out.

clone_size,v_call,d_call,j_call,cdr3_aa,cdr3_nt
few,TRBV6-5,NA,TRBJ2-5,CASSYSGGLETQYF,TGTGCCAGCAGTTACTCGGGGGGATTAGAGACCCAGTACTTC
once,TRBV12-3/TRBV12-4,TRBD1,TRBJ1-5,CASTNTGEGQPQHF,TGTGCCAGCACCAACACAGGGGAGGGACAGCCCCAGCATTTT
few,TRBV4-3,NA,TRBJ1-1,CASSQANDGNTEAFF,TGCGCCAGCAGCCAGGCCAACGACGGGAACACTGAAGCTTTCTTT
few,TRBV7-2,NA,TRBJ2-1,CASSYLVGSMYNEQFF,TGTGCCAGCAGCTATCTCGTCGGGAGTATGTACAATGAGCAGTTCTTC
few,TRBV15,NA,TRBJ1-1,CATSIPGWTEAFF,TGTGCCACCAGCATCCCCGGCTGGACTGAAGCTTTCTTT
many,TRBV7-8,NA,TRBJ2-5,CASSFYNRDQETQYF,TGTGCCAGCAGCTTCTATAACAGGGACCAAGAGACCCAGTACTTC
many,TRBV4-2,TRBD1,TRBJ2-7,CASSQVTGGFDEQYF,TGTGCCAGCAGCCAAGTGACAGGGGGCTTCGACGAGCAGTACTTC
few,TRBV27,NA,TRBJ2-1,CASSLPLGEIKYNEQFF,TGTGCCAGCAGCTTACCCCTGGGCGAAATAAAATACAATGAGCAGTTCTTC
few,TRBV10-2,NA,TRBJ2-1,CASRLLVSGNEQFF,TGCGCCAGCAGACTACTAGTCTCCGGCAATGAGCAGTTCTTC
NA,TRBV30,TRBD2,TRBJ2-1,CAWRPKRKREGPGGSDERFF,TGTGCCTGGAGGCCCAAGAGGAAGCGGGAGGGCCCAGGTGGGTCCGATGAGCGGTTCTTC
many,TRBV20-1,NA,TRBJ2-7,CSARNSYEQYF,TGCAGTGCTAGAAACAGTTACGAGCAGTACTTC
few,TRBV7-8,NA,TRBJ2-1,CASSPPGKGPTGYNEQFF,TGTGCCAGCAGCCCCCCCGGCAAAGGCCCAACGGGGTACAATGAGCAGTTCTTC
NA,TRBV4-2,TRBD2,TRBJ2-1,CASSQGTSVSSYNEQFF,TGTGCCAGCAGCCAGGGGACTAGCGTCAGCTCCTACAATGAGCAGTTCTTC
few,TRBV24-1,TRBD2,TRBJ2-3,CATSDRSGIRPDTQYF,TGTGCCACCAGTGACCGCAGCGGGATCCGGCCAGATACGCAGTATTTT
few,TRBV28,NA,TRBJ2-7,CASSLDGGPYEQYF,TGTGCCAGCAGTTTAGACGGGGGACCCTACGAGCAGTACTTC
few,TRBV6-1,TRBD1,TRBJ2-7,CASSRFGTGNEQYF,TGTGCCAGCAGTCGGTTCGGGACAGGGAACGAGCAGTACTTC
NA,TRBV2,TRBD1,TRBJ2-7,CASSNLGQGRTYEQYF,TGTGCCAGCAGTAACCTAGGACAGGGGCGGACTTACGAGCAGTACTTC
NA,TRBV20-1,TRBD2,TRBJ2-1,CSARVRLGTSAASYNVQFF,TGCAGTGCTAGGGTCCGACTGGGGACTAGCGCGGCCTCCTACAATGTGCAGTTCTTC
few,TRBV6-1,NA,TRBJ2-1,CASSEGREPYNEQFF,TGTGCCAGCAGTGAAGGAAGGGAACCTTACAATGAGCAGTTCTTC
NA,TRBV4-3,NA,TRBJ1-1,CASSPDNSFAFF,TGCGCCAGCAGCCCTGACAACTCTTTCGCTTTCTTT
NA,TRBV7-6,NA,TRBJ2-1,CASSLAQDLRNEQFF,TGTGCCAGCAGCTTAGCTCAGGACCTCCGCAATGAGCAGTTCTTC
NA,TRBV7-9,NA,TRBJ1-1,CASSVPGHSDTEAFF,TGTGCCAGCAGCGTACCGGGACACTCGGACACTGAAGCTTTCTTT
NA,TRBV9,TRBD2,TRBJ2-1,CASSVRTSGIYNEQFF,TGTGCCAGCAGCGTGAGGACTAGCGGGATCTACAATGAGCAGTTCTTC